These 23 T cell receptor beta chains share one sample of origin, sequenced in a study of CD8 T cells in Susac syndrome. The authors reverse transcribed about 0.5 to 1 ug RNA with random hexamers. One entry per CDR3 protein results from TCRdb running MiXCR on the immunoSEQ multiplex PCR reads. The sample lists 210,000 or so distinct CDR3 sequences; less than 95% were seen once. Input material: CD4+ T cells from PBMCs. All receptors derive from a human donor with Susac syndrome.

The CDR3 here is CATSEAGGGSTEAFF. The DNA of the CDR3 is TGTGCCACCAGTGAAGCAGGAGGAGGGAGCACTGAAGCTTTCTTT. The V call is TRBV24-1, the J call TRBJ1-1; no clear D gene. CDR1 KGHDR and CDR2 SFDVKD come from the germline V gene. This CDR3 contains 15 residues. V gave up 4 bases and J gave up 4 bases, with 15 bases separating them.

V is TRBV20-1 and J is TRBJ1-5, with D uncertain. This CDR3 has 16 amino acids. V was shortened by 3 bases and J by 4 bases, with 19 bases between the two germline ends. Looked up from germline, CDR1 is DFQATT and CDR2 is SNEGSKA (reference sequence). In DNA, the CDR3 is TGCAGTGCTAGTAAACGGGTGGCAGAGGCGAATCAGCCCCAGCATTTT. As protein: CSASKRVAEANQPQHF.

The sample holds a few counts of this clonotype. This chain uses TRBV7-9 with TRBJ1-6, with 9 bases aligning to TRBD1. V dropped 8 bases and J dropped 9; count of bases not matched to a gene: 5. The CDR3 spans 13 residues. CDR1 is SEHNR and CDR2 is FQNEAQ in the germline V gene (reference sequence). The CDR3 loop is CASRGTGFSPLHF. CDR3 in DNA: TGTGCCAGCCGGGGGACAGGGTTTTCACCCCTCCACTTT.

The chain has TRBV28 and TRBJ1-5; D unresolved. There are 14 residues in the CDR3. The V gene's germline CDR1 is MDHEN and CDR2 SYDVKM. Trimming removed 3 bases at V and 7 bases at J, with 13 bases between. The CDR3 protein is CASSFGTRTQPQHF. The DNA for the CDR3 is TGTGCCAGCAGTTTCGGTACCCGGACCCAGCCCCAGCATTTT.

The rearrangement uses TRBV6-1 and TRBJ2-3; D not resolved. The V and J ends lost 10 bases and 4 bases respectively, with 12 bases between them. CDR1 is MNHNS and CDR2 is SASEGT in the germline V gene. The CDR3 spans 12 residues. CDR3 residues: CATLEEPDTQYF. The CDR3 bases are TGTGCCACCCTTGAGGAACCAGATACGCAGTATTTT.

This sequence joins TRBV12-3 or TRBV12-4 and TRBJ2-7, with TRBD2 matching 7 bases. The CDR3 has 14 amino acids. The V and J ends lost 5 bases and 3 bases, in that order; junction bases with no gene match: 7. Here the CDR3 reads CASSPGGGNYEQYF. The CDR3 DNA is TGTGCCAGCAGTCCTGGCGGGGGAAACTACGAGCAGTACTTC.

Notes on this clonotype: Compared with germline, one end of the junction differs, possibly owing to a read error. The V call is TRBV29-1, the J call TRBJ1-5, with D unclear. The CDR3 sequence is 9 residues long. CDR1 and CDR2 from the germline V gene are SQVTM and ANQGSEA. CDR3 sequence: CSVEGTQHF. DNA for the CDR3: TGCAGCGTAGAAGGTACCCAGCATTTT.

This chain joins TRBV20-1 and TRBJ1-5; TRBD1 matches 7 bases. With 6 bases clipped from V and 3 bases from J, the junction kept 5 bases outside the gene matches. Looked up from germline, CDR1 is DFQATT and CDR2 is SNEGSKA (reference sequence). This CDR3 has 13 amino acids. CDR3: CSARQGNNQPQHF. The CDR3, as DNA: TGCAGTGCGCGACAGGGTAACAATCAGCCCCAGCATTTT.

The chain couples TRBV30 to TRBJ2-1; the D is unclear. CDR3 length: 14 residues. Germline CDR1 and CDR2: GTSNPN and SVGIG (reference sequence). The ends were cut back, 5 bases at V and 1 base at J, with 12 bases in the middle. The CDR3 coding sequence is TGTGCCTGGGCAGGTCACGGGTCCTACAATGAGCAGTTCTTC. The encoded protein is CAWAGHGSYNEQFF.

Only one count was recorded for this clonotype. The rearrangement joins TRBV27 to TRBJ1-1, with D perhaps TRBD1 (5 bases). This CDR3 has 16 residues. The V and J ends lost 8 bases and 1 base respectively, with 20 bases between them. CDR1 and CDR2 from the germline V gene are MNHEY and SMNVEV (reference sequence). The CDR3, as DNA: TGTGCCAGCGTCACTCGTGAGGGGTTTAGGAACACTGAAGCTTTCTTT. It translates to CASVTREGFRNTEAFF.

Here the CDR3 DNA reads TGTGCCAGCAGTGACGGGGGCAGCGGGGAAAAACTGTTTTTT. Amino acids: CASSDGGSGEKLFF. The rearrangement joins TRBV2 to TRBJ1-4; possible D gene TRBD1, 6 bases. Germline loops: CDR1 SNHLY, CDR2 FYNNEI. V was shortened by 3 bases and J by 8 bases, with 13 bases between the two germline ends. This CDR3 is built from 14 residues.

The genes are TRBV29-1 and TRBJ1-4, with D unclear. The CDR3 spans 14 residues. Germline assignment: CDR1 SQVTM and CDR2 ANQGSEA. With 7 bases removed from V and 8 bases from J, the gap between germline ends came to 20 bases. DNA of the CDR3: TGCAGCGCCCGACGGCCCGGCGTTTCCGAAAAACTGTTTTTT. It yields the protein CSARRPGVSEKLFF.

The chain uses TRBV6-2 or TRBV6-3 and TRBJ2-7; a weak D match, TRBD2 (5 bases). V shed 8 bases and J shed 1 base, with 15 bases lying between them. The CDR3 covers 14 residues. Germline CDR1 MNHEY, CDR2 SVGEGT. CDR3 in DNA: TGTGCCAGCGAAATGGACGGGGTATCCTACGAGCAGTACTTC. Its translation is CASEMDGVSYEQYF.

The CDR3 nucleotides are TGTGCCAGCAGCAAAGAGGGGCGACAGGGGGCCTACTCTGGGGCCAACGTCCTGACTTTC. Amino acid sequence: CASSKEGRQGAYSGANVLTF. V is TRBV21-1 and J is TRBJ2-6; TRBD1, as called in the table, went unchecked against the DNA. TRBV21-1 is an annotated pseudogene. The length of the CDR3 is 20 residues.

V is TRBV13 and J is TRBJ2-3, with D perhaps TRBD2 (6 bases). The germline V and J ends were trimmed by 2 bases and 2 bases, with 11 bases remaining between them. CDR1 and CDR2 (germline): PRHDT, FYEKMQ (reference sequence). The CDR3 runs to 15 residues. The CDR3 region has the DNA TGTGCCAGCAGCTTAATGGGACTTTCCACAGATACGCAGTATTTT. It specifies CASSLMGLSTDTQYF.

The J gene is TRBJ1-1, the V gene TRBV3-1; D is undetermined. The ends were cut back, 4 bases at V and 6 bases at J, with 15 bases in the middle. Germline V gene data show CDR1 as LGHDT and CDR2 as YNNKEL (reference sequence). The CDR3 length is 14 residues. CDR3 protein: CASSPPGFAPEAFF. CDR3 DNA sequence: TGTGCCAGCAGCCCACCCGGTTTTGCCCCTGAAGCTTTCTTT.

CDR3 DNA sequence: TGCGCCAGCAGCGCTAAGGAGGACACTGAAGCTTTCTTT. This sequence encodes CASSAKEDTEAFF. The genes are TRBV5-1 and TRBJ1-1, with D hard to call. The CDR3 runs to 13 residues. Germline lookup yields CDR1 SGHRS and CDR2 YFSETQ. V was pared by 4 bases and J by 3 bases, with 10 bases between.

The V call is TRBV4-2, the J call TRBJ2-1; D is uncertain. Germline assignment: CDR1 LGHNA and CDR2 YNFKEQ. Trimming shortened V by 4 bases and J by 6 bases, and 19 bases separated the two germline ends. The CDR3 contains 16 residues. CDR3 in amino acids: CASSPGGATPGNEQFF. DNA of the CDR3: TGTGCCAGCAGCCCTGGTGGAGCTACTCCGGGCAATGAGCAGTTCTTC.

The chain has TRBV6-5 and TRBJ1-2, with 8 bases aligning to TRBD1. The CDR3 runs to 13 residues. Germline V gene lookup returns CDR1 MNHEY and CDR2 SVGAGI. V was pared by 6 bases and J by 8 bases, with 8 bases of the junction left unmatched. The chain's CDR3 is CASSRSGGRGYTF. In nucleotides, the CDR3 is TGTGCCAGCAGCCGTTCAGGGGGCAGGGGCTACACCTTC.

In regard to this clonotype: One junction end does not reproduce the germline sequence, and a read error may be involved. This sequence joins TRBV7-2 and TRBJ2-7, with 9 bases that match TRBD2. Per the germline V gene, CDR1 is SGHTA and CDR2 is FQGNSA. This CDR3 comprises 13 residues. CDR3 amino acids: CASSLAGSHEQYF. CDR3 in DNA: TGTGCCAGCAGCCTAGCGGGGAGCCACGAGCAGTACTTC.

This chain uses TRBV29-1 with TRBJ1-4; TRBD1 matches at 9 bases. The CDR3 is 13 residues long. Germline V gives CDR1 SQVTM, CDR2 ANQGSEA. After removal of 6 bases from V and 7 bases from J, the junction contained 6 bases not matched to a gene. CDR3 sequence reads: CSVGQGRAEKLFF. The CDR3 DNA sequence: TGCAGCGTAGGACAGGGGAGGGCTGAAAAACTGTTTTTT.

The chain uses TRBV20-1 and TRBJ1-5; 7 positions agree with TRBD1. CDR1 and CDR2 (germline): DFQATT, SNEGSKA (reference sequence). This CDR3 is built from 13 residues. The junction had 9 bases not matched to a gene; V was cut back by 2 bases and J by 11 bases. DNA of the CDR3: TGCAGTGCTAGACCCACCGGGACAGTCTCCCAGCATTTT. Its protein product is CSARPTGTVSQHF.

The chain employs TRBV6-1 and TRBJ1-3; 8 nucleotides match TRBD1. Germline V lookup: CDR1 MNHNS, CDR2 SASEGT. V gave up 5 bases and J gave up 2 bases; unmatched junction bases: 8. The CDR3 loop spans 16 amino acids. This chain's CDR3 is CASSPRQGRPGNTIYF. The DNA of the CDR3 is TGTGCCAGCAGTCCACGACAGGGGAGGCCTGGAAACACCATATATTTT.